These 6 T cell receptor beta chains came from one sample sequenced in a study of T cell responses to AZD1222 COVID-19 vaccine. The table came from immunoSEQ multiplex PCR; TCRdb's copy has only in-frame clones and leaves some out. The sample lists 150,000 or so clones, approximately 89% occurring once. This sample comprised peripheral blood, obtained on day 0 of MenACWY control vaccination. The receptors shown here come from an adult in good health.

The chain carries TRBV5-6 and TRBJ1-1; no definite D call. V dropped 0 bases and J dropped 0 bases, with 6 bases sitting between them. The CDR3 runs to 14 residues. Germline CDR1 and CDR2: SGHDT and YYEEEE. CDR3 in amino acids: CASSLELMNTEAFF. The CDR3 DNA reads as TGTGCCAGCAGCTTGGAGCTCATGAACACTGAAGCTTTCTTT.

CDR3 in amino acids: CASSFAPPAGYGYTF. CDR3 in DNA: TGTGCCAGCAGTTTCGCCCCCCCAGCGGGCTATGGCTACACCTTC. The genes are TRBV27 and TRBJ1-2; D gene ambiguous. This CDR3 is built from 15 residues. Germline CDR1 reads MNHEY; CDR2 reads SMNVEV (reference sequence). Trimming removed 3 bases from V and 4 bases from J, with 15 bases in between.

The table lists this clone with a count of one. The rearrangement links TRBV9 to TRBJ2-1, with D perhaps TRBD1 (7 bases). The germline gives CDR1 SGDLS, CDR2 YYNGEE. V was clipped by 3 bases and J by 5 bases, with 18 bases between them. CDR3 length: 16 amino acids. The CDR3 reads CASSAGGGALDNEQFF. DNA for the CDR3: TGTGCCAGCAGCGCTGGAGGGGGCGCTCTCGACAATGAGCAGTTCTTC.

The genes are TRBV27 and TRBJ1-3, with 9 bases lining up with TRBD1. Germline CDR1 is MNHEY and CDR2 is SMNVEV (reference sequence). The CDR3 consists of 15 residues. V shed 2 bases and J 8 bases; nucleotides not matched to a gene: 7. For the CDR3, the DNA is TGTGCCAGCAGTTTACGTTTTACAGGGGGCTACACCATATATTTT. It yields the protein CASSLRFTGGYTIYF.

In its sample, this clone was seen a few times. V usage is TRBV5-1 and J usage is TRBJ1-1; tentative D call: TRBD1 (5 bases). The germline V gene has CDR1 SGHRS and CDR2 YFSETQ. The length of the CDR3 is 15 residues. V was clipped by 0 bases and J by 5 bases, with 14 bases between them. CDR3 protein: CASSLGGALGTEAFF. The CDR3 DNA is TGCGCCAGCAGCTTGGGTGGGGCTTTAGGGACTGAAGCTTTCTTT. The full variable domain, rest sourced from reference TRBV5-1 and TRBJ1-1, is KAGVTQTPRYLIKTRGQQVTLSCSPISGHRSVSWYQQTPGQGLQFLFEYFSETQRNKGNFPGRFSGRQFSNSRSEMNVSTLELGDSALYLCASSLGGALGTEAFFGQGTRLTVV.

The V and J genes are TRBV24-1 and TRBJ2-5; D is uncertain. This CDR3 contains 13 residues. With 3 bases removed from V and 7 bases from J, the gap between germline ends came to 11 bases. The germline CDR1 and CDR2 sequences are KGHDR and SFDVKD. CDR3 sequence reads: CATSDPGVRTQYF. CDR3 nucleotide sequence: TGTGCCACCAGTGATCCGGGTGTTCGGACCCAGTACTTC.